This TCR beta chain was sequenced in a study of cytomegalovirus exposure and HLA in healthy donors. The CDR3 length is 15 residues. The J segment lost 6 bases and the V segment lost 4 bases, leaving 9 bases of the junction unmatched. CDR1 SGHRS and CDR2 YFSETQ come from the germline V gene. PCR involved 60 Vbeta and 13 Jbeta primers. Profiling relied on immunoSEQ multiplex PCR, and the TCRdb table lists in-frame clones only, not all of them. The data include about 130,000 clones; the top ten clones carry approximately 1.6%. Comments on this clone: The antigen remains unidentified.

Study-wide results and caveats: There was a cluster of highly shared sequence variants that was likely a sequencing artifact. The sole available immune exposure information was CMV serostatus. A later analysis appeared to link common viral pathogens to several of the most significant clusters.

This TCR came from a woman aged 40 to 55 in good health and CMV-seropositive. The V gene is TRBV5-1, the J gene TRBJ2-3, with TRBD1 matching 9 bases. Sequenced material: PBMCs. DNA for the CDR3: TGCGCCAGCAGCCGGGACAGGGAGCGTGGGGATACGCAGTATTTT. This gives the protein CASSRDRERGDTQYF.